This T cell receptor beta chain was sequenced in a study of lymphopenia after photon versus proton radiotherapy. Overall study results and limits: Survival link was tested only in deceased patients; proton benefit remains a possibility. Photon-treated patients lost naive T cells and TCR diversity; proton-treated stayed stable.

This clone was observed a few times. Antigen specificity is unknown. Germline values: CDR1 SGHTS, CDR2 YDEGEE. V was pared by 4 bases and J by 5 bases, with 4 bases between. The CDR3 totals 11 residues. The protocol was immunoSEQ multiplex PCR, while the TCRdb copy is restricted to in-frame clones and leaves out a portion. The table records about 27,000 clones, roughly 86% of them present only once. The sample consisted of peripheral blood, taken from a patient treated with photon-based radiotherapy. The clonotype originates from a man between 45 and 60 years old with gastric cancer. This chain links TRBV5-8 with TRBJ1-3, with unresolved D. The chain's CDR3 is CASSQRNTIYF. CDR3 nucleotides: TGTGCCAGCAGCCAAAGAAACACCATATATTTT.